Below, one T cell receptor beta chain is given with its context. Its antigen is undetermined. The PCR had 60 Vbeta and 13 Jbeta primers. Here immunoSEQ multiplex PCR was the method, and the copy in TCRdb shows in-frame clones only, minus some. Counted here are roughly 120,000 clones, 75% to 85% occurring once; the ten biggest clones make up 3% to 3.5%. This entry is derived from a study of cytomegalovirus exposure and HLA in healthy donors. Study-wide points: Cytomegalovirus status was reportedly diagnosed by the classifier with high sensitivity and specificity.

The V and J ends lost 4 bases and 1 base respectively, with 17 bases between them. This CDR3 has 17 amino acids. CDR1 is MNHNS, CDR2 SASEGT, per germline. The sample comprised PBMCs. The chain has TRBV6-1 and TRBJ2-1, with a possible D match to TRBD1 (5 bases). This TCR came from a male donor in good health and CMV-seronegative. CDR3 DNA: TGTGCCAGCAGTGCCCAGACCCAGGGATTTTCCTACAATGAGCAGTTCTTC. Translating it yields CASSAQTQGFSYNEQFF.